Presented here are 23 T cell receptor beta chains from one specimen sequenced in a study of CD8+CD57+ T cells in acquired aplastic anemia. The use of genomic DNA as template underpinned the TCR beta VDJ and CDR3 profiling. TCRdb independently ran MiXCR on the reads; one entry per CDR3 protein. The data contain fewer than 200,000 distinct CDR3 sequences, roughly 47% of them singletons. The sequenced sample was sorted CD4+, CD8+, or CD8+CD57+ T cells (not recorded which) from PBMCs. These receptors originate from a human donor in good health.

This clonotype was counted many times. This sequence joins TRBV5-1 and TRBJ2-5; 11 nucleotides line up with TRBD1. V lost 3 bases, J lost 5 bases, and 9 bases stayed unmatched. Per germline, CDR1 SGHRS and CDR2 YFSETQ. The length of the CDR3 is 16 residues. CDR3 sequence: CASSSGDRGTSETQYF. The CDR3 nucleotides read TGCGCCAGCAGCTCCGGGGACAGGGGGACCTCCGAGACCCAGTACTTC.

The chain links TRBV11-2 to TRBJ2-3, with D perhaps TRBD1 (6 bases). Trimming took off 6 bases at V and 2 bases at J, with 15 bases between the two ends. The CDR3 length is 15 residues. Germline V gene sequence: CDR1 SGHAT, CDR2 FQNNGV. Here the CDR3 reads CASRATGFNTDTQYF. CDR3 sequence (DNA): TGTGCCAGCAGGGCGACAGGATTTAACACAGATACGCAGTATTTT.

Remarks on this clonotype: This is likely a read error, given that the CDR3 carries no conserved phenylalanine or tryptophan at its end. The J gene is TRBJ2-7, the V gene TRBV12-3 or TRBV12-4, with 8 bases that match TRBD2. This CDR3 is 15 amino acids long. This CDR3 reads CACRVSGAGGHEQYL. The CDR3 bases are TGTGCCTGCAGAGTCAGCGGGGCGGGAGGACACGAGCAGTACTTA.

The chain joins TRBV27 to TRBJ2-1; no clear D gene. The CDR3 loop spans 15 amino acids. Per germline, CDR1 MNHEY and CDR2 SMNVEV (reference sequence). V lost 3 bases to trimming and J lost 3 bases, with 12 bases between them. The CDR3 DNA reads TGTGCCAGCAGTTTTGACGGGCGATACTACAATGAGCAGTTCTTC. This gives the protein CASSFDGRYYNEQFF.

The chain recombines TRBV20-1 with TRBJ1-2, with 7 nucleotides matching TRBD1. V was pared by 5 bases and J by 3 bases, with 0 bases of the junction left unmatched. The CDR3 has 11 residues. Germline assignment: CDR1 DFQATT and CDR2 SNEGSKA (reference sequence). CDR3 coding DNA: TGCAGTGCTGGGACAGACTATGGCTACACCTTC. Translating gives CSAGTDYGYTF.

This clonotype was observed many times. The chain links TRBV6-2 or TRBV6-3 to TRBJ2-5; D remains unclear. Germline V gene lookup returns CDR1 MNHEY and CDR2 SVGEGT. This CDR3 has 15 residues. V lost 0 bases to trimming and J lost 5 bases, with 13 bases between them. The CDR3 loop is CASSYSGSLRETQYF. CDR3 DNA sequence: TGTGCCAGCAGTTACTCGGGCAGTCTCCGGGAGACCCAGTACTTC.

Here the CDR3 DNA reads TGCAGTGCACTCCTACCTGGGGATCTTGGAGCCTACGAGCAGTACTTC. This translates into CSALLPGDLGAYEQYF. The V gene is TRBV20-1, the J gene TRBJ2-7; D gene uncertain. Between the trimmed V and J ends, which lost 6 bases and 2 bases, there was a span of 23 bases. The CDR3 is 16 amino acids. Germline assignment: CDR1 DFQATT and CDR2 SNEGSKA (reference sequence).

The table lists this clonotype with a few counts. The V call is TRBV6-1, the J call TRBJ1-3; no clear D gene. The CDR3 has 16 residues. The germline V and J ends were trimmed by 6 bases and 0 bases, with 15 bases remaining between them. Germline CDR1 reads MNHNS; CDR2 reads SASEGT. CDR3 loop: CASRIDGSNSGNTIYF. DNA of the CDR3: TGTGCCAGCAGGATCGACGGATCCAACTCTGGAAACACCATATATTTT.

This clonotype was detected only once. Being one base from a much bigger clone, this may be a read error. The chain has TRBV7-9 and TRBJ2-2; D not resolved. The germline V and J ends were trimmed by 1 base and 4 bases, with 10 bases remaining between them. The germline V gene encodes CDR1 SEHNR and CDR2 FQNEAQ (reference sequence). The CDR3 length is 15 residues. DNA for the CDR3: TGTGCCAGCAGCTTAGGAATGACATCCACCGGGGAGCTGTTTTTT. Protein: CASSLGMTSTGELFF.

This clonotype has at least ten counts. The rearrangement links TRBV12-3 or TRBV12-4 to TRBJ2-7; D gene ambiguous. The V and J ends lost 6 bases and 6 bases respectively, with 9 bases between them. This CDR3 comprises 11 residues. The CDR3 DNA is TGTGCCAGCAGCGTGGTAGGCGAGCAGTACTTC. Residues: CASSVVGEQYF.

Ten or more counts support this clonotype. V gene TRBV10-3 combines with J gene TRBJ2-1, with TRBD2 identical over 14 bases. Germline lookup yields CDR1 ENHRY and CDR2 SYGVKD. The CDR3 has 17 residues. Trimming took 6 bases from V and 1 from J; bases not matched to a gene: 5. CDR3 DNA: TGTGCCATCAGGGGGGGGACTAGCGGGGGATCCTACAATGAGCAGTTCTTC. Amino acids: CAIRGGTSGGSYNEQFF.

The chain links TRBV4-1 to TRBJ2-7; D is perhaps TRBD1 (6 bases). From germline, CDR1 is MGHRA and CDR2 YSYEKL. The CDR3 covers 14 residues. V gave up 4 bases and J gave up 1 base, with 11 bases separating them. In DNA, the CDR3 is TGCGCCAGCAGCCGTGACAGGATGTCCTACGAGCAGTACTTC. Its translation: CASSRDRMSYEQYF.

The V call is TRBV11-2, the J call TRBJ2-1; tentative D call: TRBD1 (6 bases). This CDR3 has 15 amino acids. From germline, CDR1 is SGHAT and CDR2 FQNNGV. The V gene lost 4 bases and the J gene lost 1 base, with 11 bases spanning the gap. The CDR3 region has the DNA TGTGCCAGCAGCTCGTCCGGGACATCCTACAATGAGCAGTTCTTC. Amino acids: CASSSSGTSYNEQFF.

The chain has TRBV29-1 and TRBJ1-4, with a weak D call TRBD1 (5 bases). The length of the CDR3 is 12 residues. The germline V and J ends were trimmed by 4 bases and 7 bases, with 10 bases remaining between them. The germline CDR1 and CDR2 sequences are SQVTM and ANQGSEA. For the CDR3, the DNA is TGCAGCGTTGGAGGGGAAGGTGAAAAACTGTTTTTT. This gives the protein CSVGGEGEKLFF. Filled out from reference TRBV29-1 and TRBJ1-4, the complete variable domain reads SAVISQKPSRDICQRGTSLTIQCQVDSQVTMMFWYRQQPGQSLTLIATANQGSEATYESGFVIDKFPISRPNLTFSTLTVSNMSPEDSSIYLCSVGGEGEKLFFGSGTQLSVL.

This clonotype was counted many times. This chain links TRBV19 with TRBJ1-2; D may be TRBD1 (5 bases). Germline V gives CDR1 LNHDA, CDR2 SQIVND (reference sequence). The CDR3 contains 13 residues. Trimming pared 2 bases from V and 6 bases from J, leaving 10 bases between. The DNA for the CDR3 is TGTGCCAGTAGTATACGGGGGTCGGATGGCTACACCTTC. Translating gives CASSIRGSDGYTF.

This clonotype was seen at least ten times. V usage is TRBV11-2 and J usage is TRBJ2-1, with TRBD1 identical over 9 bases. CDR3 length equals 15 residues. The V segment lost 4 bases and the J segment 9 bases; nucleotides outside the gene matches: 10. Germline CDR1 and CDR2: SGHAT and FQNNGV. The CDR3 nucleotides read TGTGCCAGCAGCTCCTACGCGGGACAGGGTTTTGAGCAGTTCTTC. Protein product: CASSSYAGQGFEQFF.

This clonotype was observed at least ten times. This sequence joins TRBV2 and TRBJ2-5; D call uncertain. V gave up 6 bases and J gave up 2 bases, with 10 bases separating them. The V gene's germline CDR1 is SNHLY and CDR2 FYNNEI. This CDR3 region has 13 residues. The CDR3 region is CASRIHPQETQYF. In DNA, the CDR3 is TGTGCCAGCAGGATACACCCACAAGAGACCCAGTACTTC.

This chain joins TRBV11-3 and TRBJ1-2; D gene ambiguous. The V gene lost 2 bases and the J gene lost 6 bases, with 10 bases spanning the gap. CDR3 length equals 13 residues. Germline V CDR1 and CDR2: SGHNT, YENEEA. This CDR3 is CASSLWTQDGYTF. CDR3 coding DNA: TGTGCCAGCAGCTTATGGACCCAGGATGGCTACACCTTC.

This clonotype showed up many times. The gene calls are TRBV7-9 and TRBJ1-4; D unclear. Per the germline V gene, CDR1 is SEHNR and CDR2 is FQNEAQ (reference sequence). V was shortened by 4 bases and J by 7 bases, with 10 bases between the two germline ends. CDR3 length: 13 amino acids. DNA for the CDR3: TGTGCCAGCAGCTCCTCCATTGGTGAAAAACTGTTTTTT. It codes for CASSSSIGEKLFF.

This clonotype has ten or more counts. The CDR3 DNA reads TGTGCCAGCAGCCCCGGTACTTCACCCCTCCACTTT. Its translation is CASSPGTSPLHF. The chain recombines TRBV5-8 with TRBJ1-6; D is undetermined. V was shortened by 4 bases and J by 9 bases, with 8 bases between the two germline ends. This CDR3 is built from 12 residues. Per germline, CDR1 SGHTS and CDR2 YDEGEE.

In this sample, this clonotype turned up many times. The rearrangement links TRBV7-2 to TRBJ1-1, with 7 bases aligning to TRBD1. The CDR3 consists of 12 residues. The germline V gene has CDR1 SGHTA and CDR2 FQGNSA. V was pared by 6 bases and J by 11 bases, with 9 bases of the junction left unmatched. The CDR3, as DNA: TGTGCCAGCAGTTGGGACAGACGATCCGCTTTCTTT. Translating it yields CASSWDRRSAFF.

The V and J genes are TRBV15 and TRBJ1-2; D gene uncertain. This CDR3 has 14 amino acids. Trimming took 3 bases from V and 8 from J, leaving 16 bases between them. Germline CDR1 and CDR2: LNHNV and YYDKDF (reference sequence). CDR3 sequence reads: CATSSPTFADGYTF. In DNA form, the CDR3 reads TGTGCCACCAGCAGCCCGACATTCGCAGACGGCTACACCTTC.

This clonotype appeared many times. V and J are TRBV7-3 and TRBJ2-1; TRBD2 matches at 7 bases. Trimming at V came to 6 bases and at J to 0 bases, leaving 5 bases not matched to a gene. Germline lookup yields CDR1 SGHTA and CDR2 FQGTGA. The CDR3 spans 15 residues. CDR3: CASRSTSASYNEQFF. The CDR3 DNA reads TGTGCCAGCAGGTCCACTAGCGCCTCCTACAATGAGCAGTTCTTC.